These 5 T cell receptor beta chains came from one sample sequenced in a study of immune characterization of retroperitoneal liposarcoma. TCRdb fed the PCR reads into MiXCR, producing one record per CDR3 protein. The data hold under 2,500 distinct CDR3 sequences, with around 36% observed a single time. The specimen sequenced was tumor tissue. These receptors all come from a male donor with retroperitoneal liposarcoma.

This chain links TRBV7-2 with TRBJ2-2, with 10 bases that match TRBD2. This CDR3 spans 19 amino acids. V shed 5 bases and J 5 bases; nucleotides not matched to a gene: 17. Germline-derived CDR1 and CDR2 are SGHTA and FQGNSA. CDR3 DNA: TGTGCCAGCAGCGCACCGGGACTAGCGTTAAGACCGGGGACCGGGGAGCTGTTTTTT. It yields the protein CASSAPGLALRPGTGELFF.

This clonotype turned up a few times. A much bigger clone sits one base away, suggesting this may be a read error. The J gene is TRBJ2-1, the V gene TRBV7-2; 9 nucleotides agree with TRBD2. The CDR3 loop spans 14 amino acids. V trimming: 3 bases; J trimming: 10 bases; junction bases outside the gene matches: 7. Germline loops: CDR1 SGHTA, CDR2 FQGNSA. Here the CDR3 DNA reads TGTGCCAGCAGCTTTAGCGGGGGATCCTACGAGCAGTTCTTC. As protein: CASSFSGGSYEQFF.

This clonotype showed up just a few times. This chain connects TRBV5-3 to TRBJ2-5; 9 positions agree with TRBD2. TRBV5-3 falls under the ORF class, with uncertain function. There are 16 residues in the CDR3. The V segment lost 0 bases and the J segment 5 bases; nucleotides outside the gene matches: 8. CDR3 coding DNA: TGTGCCAGAAGCTTGGGGCGGGAGGGCCTTAATGAGACCCAGTACTTC. It yields the protein CARSLGREGLNETQYF.

The sample holds a few counts of this clonotype. The V call is TRBV7-2, the J call TRBJ2-3; D gene uncertain. The ends were cut back, 1 base at V and 3 bases at J, with 14 bases in the middle. CDR1 is SGHTA and CDR2 is FQGNSA in the germline V gene. The CDR3 has 16 residues. CDR3 nucleotide sequence: TGTGCCAGCAGCTTAGGGATCCAGCTCGGGACAGATACGCAGTATTTT. Amino acid sequence: CASSLGIQLGTDTQYF.

This clonotype was picked up a small number of times. A much bigger clone sits one base away, suggesting this may be a read error. The chain combines TRBV27 with TRBJ2-1; 10 positions match TRBD1. With the DNA end fitting TRBJ2-7 better, the J assignment may be wrong. The CDR3 spans 15 residues. Germline-derived CDR1 and CDR2 are MNHEY and SMNVEV (reference sequence). This chain's CDR3 is CASSPGTGEMIEQYF. The CDR3 coding sequence is TGTGCCAGCAGTCCTGGGACAGGGGAAATGATTGAGCAGTACTTC.